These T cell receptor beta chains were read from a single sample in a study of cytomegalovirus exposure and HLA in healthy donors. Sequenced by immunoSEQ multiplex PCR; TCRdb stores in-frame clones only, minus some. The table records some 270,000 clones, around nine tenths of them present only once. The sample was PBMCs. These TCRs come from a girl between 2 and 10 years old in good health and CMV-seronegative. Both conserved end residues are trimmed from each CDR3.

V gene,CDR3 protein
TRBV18,ASSPTRSNYGYT
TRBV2,ASSPGQGADTQY
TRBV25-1,ASSDSDSGTEAF
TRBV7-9,ASSGRLYEQY
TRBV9,ASSPTGTGELF
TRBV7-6,ASSDSGQLEQF
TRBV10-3,AISELLDRGLGYT
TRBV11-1,ASSLGTGIYYEQY
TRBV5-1,ASSLTPTTGAGGYT
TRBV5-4,ASSSNGQGLSYEQY